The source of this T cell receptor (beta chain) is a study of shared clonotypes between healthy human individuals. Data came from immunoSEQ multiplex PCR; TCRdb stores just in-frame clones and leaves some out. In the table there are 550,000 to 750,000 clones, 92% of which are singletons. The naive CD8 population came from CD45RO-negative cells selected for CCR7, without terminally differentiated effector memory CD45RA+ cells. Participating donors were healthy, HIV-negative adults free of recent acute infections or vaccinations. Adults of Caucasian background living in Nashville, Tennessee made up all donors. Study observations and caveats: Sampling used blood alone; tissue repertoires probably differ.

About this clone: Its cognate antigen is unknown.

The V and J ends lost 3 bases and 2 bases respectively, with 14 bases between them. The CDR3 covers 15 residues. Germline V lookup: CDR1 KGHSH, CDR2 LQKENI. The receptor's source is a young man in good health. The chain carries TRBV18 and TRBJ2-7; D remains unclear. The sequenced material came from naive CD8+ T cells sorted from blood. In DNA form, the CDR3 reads TGTGCCAGCTCACCCCGACTCGACAAGCCCTACGAGCAGTACTTC. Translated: CASSPRLDKPYEQYF. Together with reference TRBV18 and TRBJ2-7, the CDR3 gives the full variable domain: NAGVMQNPRHLVRRRGQEARLRCSPMKGHSHVYWYRQLPEEGLKFMVYLQKENIIDESGMPKERFSAEFPKEGPSILRIQQVVRGDSAAYFCASSPRLDKPYEQYFGPGTRLTVT.